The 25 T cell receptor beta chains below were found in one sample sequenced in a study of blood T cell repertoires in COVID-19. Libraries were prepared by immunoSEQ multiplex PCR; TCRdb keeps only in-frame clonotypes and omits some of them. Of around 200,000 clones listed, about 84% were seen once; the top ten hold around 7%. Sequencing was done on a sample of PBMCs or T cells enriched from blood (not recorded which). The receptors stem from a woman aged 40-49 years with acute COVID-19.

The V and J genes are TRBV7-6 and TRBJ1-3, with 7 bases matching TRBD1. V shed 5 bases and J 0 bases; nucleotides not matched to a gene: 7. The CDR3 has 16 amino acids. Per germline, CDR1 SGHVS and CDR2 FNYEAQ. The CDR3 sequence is CASSPSRTGSGNTIYF. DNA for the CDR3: TGTGCCAGCAGCCCCTCTAGGACAGGCTCTGGAAACACCATATATTTT.

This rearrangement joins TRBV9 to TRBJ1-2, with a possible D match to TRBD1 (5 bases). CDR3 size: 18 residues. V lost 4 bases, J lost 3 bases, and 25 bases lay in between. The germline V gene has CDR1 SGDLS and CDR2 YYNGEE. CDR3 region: CASSKNLGATLIDYGYTF. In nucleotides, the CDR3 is TGTGCCAGCAGCAAAAACCTTGGGGCCACCCTTATCGACTATGGCTACACCTTC.

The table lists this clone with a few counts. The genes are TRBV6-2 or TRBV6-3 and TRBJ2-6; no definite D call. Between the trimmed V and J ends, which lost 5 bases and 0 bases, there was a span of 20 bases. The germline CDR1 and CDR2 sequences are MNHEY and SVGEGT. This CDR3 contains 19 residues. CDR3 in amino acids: CASSPKKTRNTSGANVLTF. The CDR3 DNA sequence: TGTGCCAGCAGTCCCAAAAAGACACGAAACACCTCTGGGGCCAACGTCCTGACTTTC.

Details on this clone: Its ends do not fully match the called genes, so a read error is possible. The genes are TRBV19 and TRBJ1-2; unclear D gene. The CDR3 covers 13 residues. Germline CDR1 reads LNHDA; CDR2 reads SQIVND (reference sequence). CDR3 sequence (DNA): TGTGCCTCCCGACCGGGCATCGACTATGGCCACACCTTC. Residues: CASRPGIDYGHTF.

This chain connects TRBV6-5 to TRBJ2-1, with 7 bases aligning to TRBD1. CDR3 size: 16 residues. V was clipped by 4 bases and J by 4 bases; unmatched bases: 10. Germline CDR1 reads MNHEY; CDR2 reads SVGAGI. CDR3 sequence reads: CASSLSTGPLYNEQFF. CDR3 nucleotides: TGTGCCAGCAGTTTATCGACAGGGCCCCTGTACAATGAGCAGTTCTTC.

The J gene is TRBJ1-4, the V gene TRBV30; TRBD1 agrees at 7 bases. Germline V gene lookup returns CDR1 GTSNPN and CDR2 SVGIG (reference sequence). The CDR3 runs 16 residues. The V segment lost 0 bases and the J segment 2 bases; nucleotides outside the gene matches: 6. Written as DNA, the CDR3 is TGTGCCTGGAGTGTACCTGTGACAGGGACTAATGAAAAACTGTTTTTT. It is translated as CAWSVPVTGTNEKLFF.

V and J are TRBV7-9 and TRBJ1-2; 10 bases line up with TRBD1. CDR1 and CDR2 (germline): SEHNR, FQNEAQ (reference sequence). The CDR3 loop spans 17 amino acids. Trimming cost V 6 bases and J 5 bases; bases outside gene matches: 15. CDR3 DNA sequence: TGTGCCAGCAGTGCCTCGGTCGGGACAGGGGCGACTTATGGCTACACCTTC. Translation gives CASSASVGTGATYGYTF.

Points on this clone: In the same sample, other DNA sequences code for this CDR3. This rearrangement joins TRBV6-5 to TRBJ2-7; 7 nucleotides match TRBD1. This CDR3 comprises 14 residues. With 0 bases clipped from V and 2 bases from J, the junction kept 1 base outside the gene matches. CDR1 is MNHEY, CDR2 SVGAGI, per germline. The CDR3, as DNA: TGTGCCAGCAGTTACTCCGGGACAGCCTACGAGCAGTACTTC. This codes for CASSYSGTAYEQYF.

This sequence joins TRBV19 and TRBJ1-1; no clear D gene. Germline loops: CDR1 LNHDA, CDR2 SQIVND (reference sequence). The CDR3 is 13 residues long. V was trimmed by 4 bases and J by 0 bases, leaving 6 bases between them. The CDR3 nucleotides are TGTGCCAGTAGTACCTCAGTGAACACTGAAGCTTTCTTT. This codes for CASSTSVNTEAFF.

In nucleotides, the CDR3 is TGTGCCAGCAGCTTATCGGTTTACACGGGGGAGACCCAGTACTTC. Protein sequence: CASSLSVYTGETQYF. This chain uses TRBV7-2 with TRBJ2-5; D is possibly TRBD2 (5 bases). CDR3 length: 15 amino acids. Germline V gene sequence: CDR1 SGHTA, CDR2 FQGNSA. Trimming left V 2 bases short and J 5 bases short, with 15 bases between.

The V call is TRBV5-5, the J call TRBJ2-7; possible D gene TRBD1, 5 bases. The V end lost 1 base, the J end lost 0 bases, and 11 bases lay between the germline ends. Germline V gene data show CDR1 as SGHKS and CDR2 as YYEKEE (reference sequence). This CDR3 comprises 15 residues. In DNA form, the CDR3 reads TGTGCCAGCAGCTTGAGAAGGGGCATCTCCTACGAGCAGTACTTC. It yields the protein CASSLRRGISYEQYF.

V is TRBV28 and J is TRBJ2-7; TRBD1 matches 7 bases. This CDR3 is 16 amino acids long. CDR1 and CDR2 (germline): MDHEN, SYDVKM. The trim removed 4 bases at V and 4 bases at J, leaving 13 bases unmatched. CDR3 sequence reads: CASSSTRQGFGYEQYF. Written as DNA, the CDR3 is TGTGCCAGCAGTTCGACGAGACAGGGATTCGGATACGAGCAGTACTTC.

The CDR3 region is CASSIFALGSFQETQYF. CDR3 nucleotide sequence: TGTGCCAGCAGTATCTTCGCCTTGGGGAGCTTCCAAGAGACCCAGTACTTC. This chain links TRBV6-2 or TRBV6-3 with TRBJ2-5; a possible D gene is TRBD2 (5 bases). V was trimmed by 5 bases and J by 1 base, leaving 20 bases between them. This CDR3 has 17 residues. Germline V lookup: CDR1 MNHEY, CDR2 SVGEGT.

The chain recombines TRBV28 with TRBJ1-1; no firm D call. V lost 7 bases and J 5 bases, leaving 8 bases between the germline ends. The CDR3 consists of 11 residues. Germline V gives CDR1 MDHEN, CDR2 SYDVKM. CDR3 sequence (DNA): TGTGCCAGCACCACAGATACTGAAGCTTTCTTT. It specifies CASTTDTEAFF.

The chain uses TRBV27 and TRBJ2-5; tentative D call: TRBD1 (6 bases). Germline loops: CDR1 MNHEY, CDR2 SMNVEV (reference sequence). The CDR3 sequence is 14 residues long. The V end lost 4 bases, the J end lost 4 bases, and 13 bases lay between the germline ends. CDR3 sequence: CASSYTGLGETQYF. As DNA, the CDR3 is TGTGCCAGCAGTTATACAGGGTTAGGAGAGACCCAGTACTTC.

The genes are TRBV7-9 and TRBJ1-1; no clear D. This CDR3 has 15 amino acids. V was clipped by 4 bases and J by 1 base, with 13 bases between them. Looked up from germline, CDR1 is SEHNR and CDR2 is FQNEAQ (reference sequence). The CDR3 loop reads CASSSRTLSNTEAFF. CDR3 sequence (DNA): TGTGCCAGCAGCTCTAGGACTTTATCGAACACTGAAGCTTTCTTT.

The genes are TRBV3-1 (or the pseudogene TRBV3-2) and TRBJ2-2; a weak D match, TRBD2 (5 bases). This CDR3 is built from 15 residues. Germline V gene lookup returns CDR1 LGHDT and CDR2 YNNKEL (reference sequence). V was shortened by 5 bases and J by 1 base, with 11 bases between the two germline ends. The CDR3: CASSENRENTGELFF. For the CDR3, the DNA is TGTGCCAGCAGCGAAAACCGGGAGAACACCGGGGAGCTGTTTTTT.

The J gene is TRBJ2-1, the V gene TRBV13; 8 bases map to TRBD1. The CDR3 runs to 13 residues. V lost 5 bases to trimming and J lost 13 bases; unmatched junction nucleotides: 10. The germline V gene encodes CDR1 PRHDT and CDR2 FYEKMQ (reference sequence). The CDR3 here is CASSRSGQGQQFF. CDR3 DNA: TGTGCCAGCAGCCGATCCGGACAGGGACAACAGTTCTTC. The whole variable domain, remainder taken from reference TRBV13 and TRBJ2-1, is AAGVIQSPRHLIKEKRETATLKCYPIPRHDTVYWYQQGPGQDPQFLISFYEKMQSDKGSIPDRFSAQQFSDYHSELNMSSLELGDSALYFCASSRSGQGQQFFGPGTRLTVL.

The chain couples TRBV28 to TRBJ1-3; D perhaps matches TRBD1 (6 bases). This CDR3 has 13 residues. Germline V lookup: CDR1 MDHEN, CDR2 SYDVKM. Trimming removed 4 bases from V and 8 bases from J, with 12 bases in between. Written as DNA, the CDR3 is TGTGCCAGCAGTTCAGGACAGAGAGACACCATATATTTT. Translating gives CASSSGQRDTIYF.

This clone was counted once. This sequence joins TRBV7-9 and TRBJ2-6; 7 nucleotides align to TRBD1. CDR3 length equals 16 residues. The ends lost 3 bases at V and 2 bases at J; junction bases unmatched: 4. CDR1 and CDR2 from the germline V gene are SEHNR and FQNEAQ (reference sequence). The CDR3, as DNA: TGTGCCAGCAGCTTCAACAGGGGTGCTGGGGCCAACGTCCTGACTTTC. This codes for CASSFNRGAGANVLTF.

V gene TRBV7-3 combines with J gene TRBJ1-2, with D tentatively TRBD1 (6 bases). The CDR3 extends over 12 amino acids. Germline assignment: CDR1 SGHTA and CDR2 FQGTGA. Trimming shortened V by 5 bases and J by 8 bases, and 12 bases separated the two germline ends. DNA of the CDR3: TGTGCCAGCAGCGCAGGGGAGGGAGGCTACACCTTC. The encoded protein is CASSAGEGGYTF.

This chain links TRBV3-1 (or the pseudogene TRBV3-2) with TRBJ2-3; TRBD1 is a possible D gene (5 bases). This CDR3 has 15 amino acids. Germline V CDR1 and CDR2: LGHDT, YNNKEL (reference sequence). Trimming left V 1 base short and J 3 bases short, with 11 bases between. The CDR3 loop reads CASSQGSGITDTQYF. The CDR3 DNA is TGTGCCAGCAGCCAAGGATCAGGGATAACAGATACGCAGTATTTT.

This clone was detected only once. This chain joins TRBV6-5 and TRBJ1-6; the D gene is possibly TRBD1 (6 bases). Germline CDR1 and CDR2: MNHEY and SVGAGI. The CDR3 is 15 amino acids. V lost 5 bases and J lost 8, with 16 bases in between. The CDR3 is CASSPQDRIYSPLHF. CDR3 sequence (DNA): TGTGCCAGCAGTCCCCAGGACAGAATCTATTCACCCCTCCACTTT.

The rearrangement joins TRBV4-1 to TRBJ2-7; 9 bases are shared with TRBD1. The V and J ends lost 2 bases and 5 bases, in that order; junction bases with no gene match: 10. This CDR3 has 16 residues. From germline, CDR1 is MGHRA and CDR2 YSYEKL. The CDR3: CASSQRLGQGTHEQYF. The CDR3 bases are TGCGCCAGCAGCCAACGGTTGGGACAGGGTACCCACGAGCAGTACTTC.

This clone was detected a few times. The chain's CDR3 is CASSGTGELSSYNSPLHF. Here the CDR3 DNA reads TGTGCCAGTAGTGGGACAGGGGAACTTAGCTCCTATAATTCACCCCTCCACTTT. The chain couples TRBV19 to TRBJ1-6, with TRBD1 identical over 10 bases. The length of the CDR3 is 18 residues. V shed 5 bases, J shed 0 bases, and the junction held 7 bases outside the gene matches. CDR1 is LNHDA, CDR2 SQIVND, per germline (reference sequence).